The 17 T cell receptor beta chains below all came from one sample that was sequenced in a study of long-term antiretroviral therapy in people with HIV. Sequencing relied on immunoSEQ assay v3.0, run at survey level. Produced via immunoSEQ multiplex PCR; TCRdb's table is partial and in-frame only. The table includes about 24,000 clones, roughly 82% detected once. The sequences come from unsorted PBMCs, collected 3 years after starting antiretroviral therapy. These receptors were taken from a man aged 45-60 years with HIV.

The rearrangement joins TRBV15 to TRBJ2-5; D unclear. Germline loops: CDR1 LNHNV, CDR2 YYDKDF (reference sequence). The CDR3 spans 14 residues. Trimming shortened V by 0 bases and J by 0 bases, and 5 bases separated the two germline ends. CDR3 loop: CATSRDWNQETQYF. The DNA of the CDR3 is TGTGCCACCAGCAGAGATTGGAACCAAGAGACCCAGTACTTC.

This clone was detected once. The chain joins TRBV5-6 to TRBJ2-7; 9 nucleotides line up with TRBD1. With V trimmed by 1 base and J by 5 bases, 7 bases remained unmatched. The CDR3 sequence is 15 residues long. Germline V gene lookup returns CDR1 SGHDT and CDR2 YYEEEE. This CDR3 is CASSLKWTGEDEQYF. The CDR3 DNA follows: TGTGCCAGCAGCTTGAAATGGACAGGGGAGGACGAGCAGTACTTC.

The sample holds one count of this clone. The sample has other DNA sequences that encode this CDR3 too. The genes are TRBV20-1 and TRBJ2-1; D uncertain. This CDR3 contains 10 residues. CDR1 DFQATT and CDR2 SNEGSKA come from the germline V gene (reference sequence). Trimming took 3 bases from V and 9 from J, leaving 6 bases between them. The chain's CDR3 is CSARGGEQFF. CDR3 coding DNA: TGCAGTGCTAGGGGTGGTGAGCAGTTCTTC.

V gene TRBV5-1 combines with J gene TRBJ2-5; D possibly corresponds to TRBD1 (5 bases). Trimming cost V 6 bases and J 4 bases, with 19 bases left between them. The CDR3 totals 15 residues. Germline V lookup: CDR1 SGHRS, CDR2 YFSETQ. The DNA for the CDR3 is TGCGCCAGCACCCCACAGCCAGGGTTAGTAGAGACCCAGTACTTC. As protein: CASTPQPGLVETQYF.

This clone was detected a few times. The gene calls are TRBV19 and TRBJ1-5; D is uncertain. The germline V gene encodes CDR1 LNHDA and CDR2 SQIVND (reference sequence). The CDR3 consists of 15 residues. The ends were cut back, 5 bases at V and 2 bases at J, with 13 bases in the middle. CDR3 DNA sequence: TGTGCCAGTAGTCCCAGGAGCGAGGGCAATCAGCCCCAGCATTTT. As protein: CASSPRSEGNQPQHF.

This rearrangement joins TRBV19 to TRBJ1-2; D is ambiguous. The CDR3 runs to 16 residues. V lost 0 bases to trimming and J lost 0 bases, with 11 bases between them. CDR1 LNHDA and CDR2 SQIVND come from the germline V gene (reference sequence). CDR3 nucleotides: TGTGCCAGTAGTATAGATCTGGCCGGAGCTAACTATGGCTACACCTTC. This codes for CASSIDLAGANYGYTF.

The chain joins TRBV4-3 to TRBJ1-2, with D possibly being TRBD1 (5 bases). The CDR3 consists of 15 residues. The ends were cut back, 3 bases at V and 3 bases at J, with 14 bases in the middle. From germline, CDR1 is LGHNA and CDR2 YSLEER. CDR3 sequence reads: CASSQMDTAHYGYTF. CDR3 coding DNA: TGCGCCAGCAGCCAGATGGACACAGCCCACTATGGCTACACCTTC.

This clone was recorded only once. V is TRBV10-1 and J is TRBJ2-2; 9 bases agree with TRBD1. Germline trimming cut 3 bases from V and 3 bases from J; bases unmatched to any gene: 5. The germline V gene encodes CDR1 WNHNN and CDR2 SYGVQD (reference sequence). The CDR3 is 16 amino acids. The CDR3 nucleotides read TGCGCCAGCAGTGACCACCGGACAGGGGACACCGGGGAGCTGTTTTTT. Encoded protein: CASSDHRTGDTGELFF.

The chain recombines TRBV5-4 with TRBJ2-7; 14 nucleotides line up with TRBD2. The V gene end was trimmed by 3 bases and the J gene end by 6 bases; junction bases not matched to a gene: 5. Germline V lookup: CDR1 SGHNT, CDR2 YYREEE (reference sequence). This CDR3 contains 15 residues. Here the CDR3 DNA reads TGTGCCAGCAGCTCTGGACTAGCGGGAGGCGGCGAGCAGTACTTC. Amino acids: CASSSGLAGGGEQYF.

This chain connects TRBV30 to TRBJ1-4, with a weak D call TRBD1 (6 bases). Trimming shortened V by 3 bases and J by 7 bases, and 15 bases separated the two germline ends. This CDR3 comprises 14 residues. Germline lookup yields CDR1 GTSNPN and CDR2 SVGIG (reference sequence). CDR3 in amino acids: CAWRLQGMVEKLFF. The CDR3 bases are TGTGCCTGGAGACTTCAGGGGATGGTTGAAAAACTGTTTTTT.

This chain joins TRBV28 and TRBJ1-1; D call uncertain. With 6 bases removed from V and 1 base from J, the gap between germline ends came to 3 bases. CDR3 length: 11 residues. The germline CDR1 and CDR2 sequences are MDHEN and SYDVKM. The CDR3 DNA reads TGTGCCAGCAGCCGGAACACTGAAGCTTTCTTT. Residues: CASSRNTEAFF.

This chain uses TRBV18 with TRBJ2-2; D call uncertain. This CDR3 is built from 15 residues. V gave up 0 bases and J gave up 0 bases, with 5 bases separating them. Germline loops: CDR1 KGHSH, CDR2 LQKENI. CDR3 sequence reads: CASSPPTPNTGELFF. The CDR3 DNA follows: TGTGCCAGCTCACCACCTACGCCGAACACCGGGGAGCTGTTTTTT. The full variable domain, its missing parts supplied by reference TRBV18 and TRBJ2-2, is NAGVMQNPRHLVRRRGQEARLRCSPMKGHSHVYWYRQLPEEGLKFMVYLQKENIIDESGMPKERFSAEFPKEGPSILRIQQVVRGDSAAYFCASSPPTPNTGELFFGEGSRLTVL.

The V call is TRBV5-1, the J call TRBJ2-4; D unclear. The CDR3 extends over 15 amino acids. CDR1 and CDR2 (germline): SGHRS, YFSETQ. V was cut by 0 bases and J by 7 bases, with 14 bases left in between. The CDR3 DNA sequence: TGCGCCAGCAGCTTGGAACAGTTAGGTGGGAACATTCAGTACTTC. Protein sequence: CASSLEQLGGNIQYF. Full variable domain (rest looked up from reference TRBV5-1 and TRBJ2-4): KAGVTQTPRYLIKTRGQQVTLSCSPISGHRSVSWYQQTPGQGLQFLFEYFSETQRNKGNFPGRFSGRQFSNSRSEMNVSTLELGDSALYLCASSLEQLGGNIQYFGAGTRLSVL.

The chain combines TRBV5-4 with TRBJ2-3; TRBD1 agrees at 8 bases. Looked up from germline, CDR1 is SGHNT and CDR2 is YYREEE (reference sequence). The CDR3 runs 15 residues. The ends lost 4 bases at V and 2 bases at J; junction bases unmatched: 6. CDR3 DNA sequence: TGTGCCAGCAGCAACCGGGACAGGATCACAGATACGCAGTATTTT. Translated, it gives CASSNRDRITDTQYF.

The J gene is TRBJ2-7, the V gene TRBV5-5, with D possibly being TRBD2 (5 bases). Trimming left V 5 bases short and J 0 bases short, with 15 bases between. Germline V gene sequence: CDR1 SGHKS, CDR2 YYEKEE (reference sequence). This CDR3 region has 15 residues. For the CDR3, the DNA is TGTGCCAGCAGTAATTTAGCGAAGGTCTCCTACGAGCAGTACTTC. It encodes CASSNLAKVSYEQYF.

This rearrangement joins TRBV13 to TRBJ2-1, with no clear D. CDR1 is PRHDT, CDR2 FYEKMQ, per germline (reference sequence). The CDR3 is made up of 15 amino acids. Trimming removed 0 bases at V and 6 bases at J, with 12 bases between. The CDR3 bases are TGTGCCAGCAGCTTAGGACTGATGGGCACCAATGAGCAGTTCTTC. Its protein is CASSLGLMGTNEQFF.

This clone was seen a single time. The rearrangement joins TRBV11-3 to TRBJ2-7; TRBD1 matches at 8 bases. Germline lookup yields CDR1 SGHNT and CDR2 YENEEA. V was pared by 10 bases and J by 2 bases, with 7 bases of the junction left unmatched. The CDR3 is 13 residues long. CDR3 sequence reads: CATSTGEAYEQYF. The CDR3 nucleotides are TGTGCCACCTCGACAGGGGAAGCCTACGAGCAGTACTTC.